Sequencing of this TCR beta chain was carried out in a study of cytomegalovirus exposure and HLA in healthy donors (TCRdb year 2017). In terms of the full investigation: According to an earlier analysis of 587 of the donors, about 179 million T cells yielded 117 million unique TCR beta sequences and around 280 Gb of sequence data. Rather than drawing on any new phenotypic data, the later analysis identified candidate immune exposures from TCR beta sequences and the way those sequences occurred across donors. About five DR-DQ haplotypes were treated as single units for association and clustering because of strong linkage in the cohort. All discovery cohort repertoires had been generated on a single sequencing platform. On average, roughly 250,000 unique TCR beta nucleotide sequences were sequenced per donor among several hundred genotyped donors of the cohort, with roughly a sixth of those sequences being non-productive. HLA typing included class I and class II loci at four-digit resolution. The aim of the study was to test whether cataloging public T cell receptors could identify signatures of past pathogen exposure. Donor age, sex, ethnicity and CMV serostatus were compiled together with the repertoire data. About 320 gigabases of sequencing data and tens of millions of unique TCR sequences were included in an early release covering roughly 700 HLA-typed donors. In a later analysis, previously published TCR beta repertoires from several hundred donors were re-analyzed and high-resolution HLA genotyping was added so that TCR occurrence patterns could be studied. Of the roughly 390 genotyped donors, approximately 82% fell in the genetic ancestry cluster associated with self-reported Caucasian donors. The T cell repertoires of some 670 subjects were profiled by immunosequencing and related to cytomegalovirus serostatus. Typing coverage differed by locus: A, B, C, DRB1 and DQB1 were typed in roughly 629-640 donors, DQA1 in 500 to 550, DPA1 in approximately 600, and DPB1 in 472. To decide whether each TCR beta V gene segment behaved as functional or pseudogenic, an earlier analysis of fewer than 750 of the donors relied on high-throughput TCR beta sequencing. High-throughput TCR immunosequencing, statistical association of individual TCRs with disease status, and machine learning were combined to predict cytomegalovirus infection status. In a later genetic analysis, genome-wide SNP genotypes for about 65% of the 666 donors were used, and that subset was treated as a discovery cohort. In addition to the first cohort of 666 subjects, a separate validation cohort of approximately 120 different subjects was used. The investigation overall reported the following: A later genetic analysis associated a missense DCLRE1C variant with V-gene and J-gene trimming of TCR beta chains, and an independent cohort replicated the association. Immune exposure information for the cohort was limited to CMV serostatus. A later analysis reported that several top co-occurrence clusters appeared linked to parvovirus B19, influenza, CMV and Epstein-Barr virus. Linkage disequilibrium might explain the correlated functional status among segregating V segments, but an unknown experimental factor could not be ruled out. According to the authors, the approach could potentially be generalized to other disease states and immunological phenotypes. Because counts were too low, 15 to 20 rarely observed V segments, including chromosome 9 orphons, were excluded from the earlier analysis of a few hundred of the donors. In vitro tests confirmed that three of the cytomegalovirus-associated TCR beta chains recognize cytomegalovirus antigens. Broadly in line with IMGT annotations, most TCR beta V segments showed up in productive rearrangements about 87% or about 30% of the time in an earlier analysis of under 700 of the donors. The study listed approximately 160 TCR beta chains as associated with cytomegalovirus. In a later analysis, some 17,000 TCR beta sequences were associated with specific HLA alleles at a false discovery rate of 0.05. In a later analysis, most CMV-associated TCR beta chains were found to appear HLA-restricted, with HLA associations seemingly driven largely by CMV exposure. According to a later genetic analysis, donors in an Asian-associated ancestry cluster had fewer N-insertions in productive TCRs than the approximately 610-donor mean. A group of highly shared sequence variants was considered likely to be a technical artifact of the sequencing pipeline. Roughly uniform sequencing depth across donors was assumed in presence/absence analyses, although this assumption may not hold. This cohort had only TCR beta chains sequenced, and the lack of alpha or paired-chain data limited which features could be detected. Assigning TCR associations to individual alleles was difficult when HLA alleles, especially DR and DQ, strongly co-occurred. Because some donors lacked HLA typing at each locus, the association tests relied only on the typed subset. A later analysis found that TCR association rates varied across HLA loci, with DRB1 alleles showing the most associated TCRs and HLA-C alleles the fewest. A further reported finding was that TCR beta sequences accurately predicted the HLA-A and HLA-B alleles for most subjects in the first cohort. The classifier was reported to diagnose cytomegalovirus status with high specificity and sensitivity in both the original cohort and the validation cohort. Some IMGT-functional V segments, including TRBV6-2 and TRBV6-3, could not be distinguished by the 87-base-pair reads and were therefore excluded. In a later analysis, HLA-associated TCR beta chains showed more clonal expansion and lower generation probabilities than non-associated chains that were equally common. Across donors, most TCR sequences were observed very rarely, whereas some public TCRs were present in many individuals.

Preparation of the library involved the immunoSEQ multiplex PCR assay. For the multiplex PCR, a mixture combining 60 forward primers for TCR Vbeta segments and 13 reverse primers for TCR Jbeta segments was used. The CDR3 region of rearranged TCR beta genes was amplified from genomic DNA with a multiplex PCR assay. Amplified TCR beta libraries were sequenced as 87-base-pair reads on the Illumina HiSeq System. Turning to the authors' computational methods: Across the 600 to 700 repertoires, a later analysis counted 80 million or so unique TCR beta chains, 9.5 million to 12 million of which were shared by at least two donors. A nearest-neighbor algorithm error-corrected the raw reads and collapsed the reads into unique sequences, merging closely related sequences to remove PCR and sequencing errors. V, D and J gene segments were assigned by aligning CDR3 sequences to IMGT reference sequences. Each retained sequence needed at least a six-nucleotide match to both a V gene segment and a J gene segment. A rearrangement counted as productive if the CDR3 had no stop codons and remained in frame with V and J, and every other rearrangement counted as non-productive. CDR3 was defined by IMGT convention, running from the second conserved V-encoded cysteine to the conserved J-encoded phenylalanine. In an earlier analysis of 500 to 650 of the donors, sequences lacking an unambiguous match to a single V gene segment were excluded. An earlier analysis of a few hundred of the donors called V segments functional above 56.7% productive rearrangements and segregating when the between-donor standard deviation exceeded 5%. A statistical classification framework was built for diagnosing cytomegalovirus status from the catalog of TCR beta chain sequences. V and J gene assignment, in a later analysis, came from comparing TCR nucleotide sequences with IMGT/GENE-DB human TR gene sequences. The TCRdist pipeline was used in a later analysis to assign CDR3 sequences and most-parsimonious VDJ recombination scenarios. In a later analysis, each TCR beta chain was defined by its CDR3 amino acid sequence together with its V-gene family, and reads lacking a unique V-gene family were excluded. A later analysis removed 592 highly shared, low-generation-probability nucleotide sequences to deal with suspected cross-contamination and a sequencing artifact. For each public chain, a later analysis derived a clonal expansion index from normalized ranks of inferred template counts within each repertoire. A later analysis computed generation probabilities with a VDJ recombination model fitted to out-of-frame rearrangements, and checked the results against IGoR. In a later analysis, hypergeometric tests were used to score TCR-TCR, TCR-HLA and TCR-CMV co-occurrence, with a repertoire-size bias correction applied to TCR pairs. In a later analysis, false discovery rates were estimated by permuting HLA or CMV assignments 20 times. In a later analysis, co-occurring TCRs were grouped with DBSCAN, and TCRdist sequence similarity was added when clustering was performed within HLA-allele-positive subsets. For co-occurrence clustering, repertoires with fewer than 30,000 or more than 120,000 public chains were excluded, along with roughly 5 repertoires with anomalous nucleotide sharing. Drawn from immuneACCESS, this table holds only the in-frame rearrangements with V and J called that TCRdb kept. Clones are partly lost; checked studies trace under half to an unresolved V gene and leave the rest unexplained. The DNA gave D and trimming, while V, J and clone size come from that table. Here the sample has about 130,000 clones; roughly four fifths occur a single time. Together, the top ten hold about 13% of the sample.

For this clone: Its antigen is not yet known. Nothing much larger sits one base from this clone, and base qualities are not available.

Looking up the germline V gene yields CDR1 SNHLY and CDR2 FYNNEI. The CDR3 contains 12 residues, cysteine and phenylalanine counted. Only the CDR3 part of the read is kept: 36 bases, read in frame from the first base. The trim is 3 bases for V and 6 bases for J, with a gap of 6 bases between the germline ends. The cohort comprised around 690 healthy bone marrow donors. Cohort members were all nominally healthy when sampled, although unrecorded immune exposures were likely present. The donor tested CMV seropositive and was one of the 289 seropositive cohort members. A peripheral blood sample was provided by each donor, and peripheral blood mononuclear cells were used for TCR beta sequencing. The Qiagen DNeasy Blood Extraction Kit was used to extract genomic DNA from the blood cell samples.

The TCR was taken from a woman aged 55-70 years in good health and CMV-seropositive. In this chain, TRBV2 is recombined with TRBJ2-1; a tentative D match to TRBD2 spans 6 bases. Material for sequencing was PBMCs. CDR3 protein: CASSEGGNEQFF. The DNA sequence is as follows: TGTGCCAGCAGTGAGGGGGGCAATGAGCAGTTCTTC.